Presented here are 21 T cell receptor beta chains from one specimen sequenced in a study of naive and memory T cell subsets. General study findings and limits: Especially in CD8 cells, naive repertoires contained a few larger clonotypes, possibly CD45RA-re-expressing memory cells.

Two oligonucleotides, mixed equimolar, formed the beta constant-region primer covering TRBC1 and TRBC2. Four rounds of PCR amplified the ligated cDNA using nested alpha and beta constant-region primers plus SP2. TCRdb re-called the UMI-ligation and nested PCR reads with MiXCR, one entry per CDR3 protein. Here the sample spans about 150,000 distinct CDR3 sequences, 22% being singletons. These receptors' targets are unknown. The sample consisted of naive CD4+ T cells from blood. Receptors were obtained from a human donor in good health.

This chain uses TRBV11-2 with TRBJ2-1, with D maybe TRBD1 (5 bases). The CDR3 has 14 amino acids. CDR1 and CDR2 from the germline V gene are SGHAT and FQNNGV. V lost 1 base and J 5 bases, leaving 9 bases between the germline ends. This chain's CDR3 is CASSLVSRDNEQFF. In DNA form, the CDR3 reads TGTGCCAGCAGCTTAGTTTCCAGGGACAATGAGCAGTTCTTC. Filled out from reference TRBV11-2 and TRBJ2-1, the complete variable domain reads EAGVAQSPRYKIIEKRQSVAFWCNPISGHATLYWYQQILGQGPKLLIQFQNNGVVDDSQLPKDRFSAERLKGVDSTLKIQPAKLEDSAVYLCASSLVSRDNEQFFGPGTRLTVL.

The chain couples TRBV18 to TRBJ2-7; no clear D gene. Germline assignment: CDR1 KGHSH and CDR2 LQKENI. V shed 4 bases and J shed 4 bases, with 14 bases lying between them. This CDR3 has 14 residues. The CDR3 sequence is CASSLVEARYEQYF. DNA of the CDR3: TGTGCCAGCTCACTGGTCGAGGCACGGTACGAGCAGTACTTC.

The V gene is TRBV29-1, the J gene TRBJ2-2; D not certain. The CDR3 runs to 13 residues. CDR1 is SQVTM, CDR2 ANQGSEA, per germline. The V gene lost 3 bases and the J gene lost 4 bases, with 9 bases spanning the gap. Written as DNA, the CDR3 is TGCAGCGTTGACGGACGGACCACCGGGGAGCTGTTTTTT. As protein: CSVDGRTTGELFF.

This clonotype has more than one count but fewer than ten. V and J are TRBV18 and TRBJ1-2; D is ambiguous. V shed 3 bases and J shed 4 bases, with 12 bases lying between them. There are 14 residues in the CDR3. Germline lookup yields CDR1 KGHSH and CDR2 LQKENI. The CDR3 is CASSPEGNGYGYTF. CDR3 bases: TGTGCCAGCTCACCGGAAGGGAACGGCTATGGCTACACCTTC.

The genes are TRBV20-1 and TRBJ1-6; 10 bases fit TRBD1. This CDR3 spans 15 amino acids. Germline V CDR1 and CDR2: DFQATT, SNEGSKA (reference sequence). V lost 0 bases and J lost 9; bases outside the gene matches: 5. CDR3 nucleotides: TGCAGTGCTAGAGACCCCAGACAGGGGGCTTCACCCCTCCACTTT. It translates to CSARDPRQGASPLHF.

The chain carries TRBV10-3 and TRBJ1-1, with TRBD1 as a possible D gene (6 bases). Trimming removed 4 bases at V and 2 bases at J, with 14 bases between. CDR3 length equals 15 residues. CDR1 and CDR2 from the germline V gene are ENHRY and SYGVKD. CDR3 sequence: CAISARTASNTEAFF. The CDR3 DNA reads TGTGCCATCAGTGCCAGGACAGCTAGTAACACTGAAGCTTTCTTT.

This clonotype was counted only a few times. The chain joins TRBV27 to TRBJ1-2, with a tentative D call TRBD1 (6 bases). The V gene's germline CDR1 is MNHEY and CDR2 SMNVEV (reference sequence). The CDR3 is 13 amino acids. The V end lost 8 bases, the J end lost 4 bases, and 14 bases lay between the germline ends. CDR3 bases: TGTGCCAGCCGCGGGGACATGATCTATGGCTACACCTTC. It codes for CASRGDMIYGYTF.

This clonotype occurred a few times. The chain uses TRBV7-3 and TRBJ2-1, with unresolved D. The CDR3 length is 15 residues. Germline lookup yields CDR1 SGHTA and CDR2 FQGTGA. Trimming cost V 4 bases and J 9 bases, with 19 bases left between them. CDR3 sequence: CASSSLTAVSREQFF. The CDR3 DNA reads TGTGCCAGCAGCTCCCTTACAGCTGTTTCTCGTGAGCAGTTCTTC. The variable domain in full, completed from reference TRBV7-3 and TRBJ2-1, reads GAGVSQTPSNKVTEKGKYVELRCDPISGHTALYWYRQSLGQGPEFLIYFQGTGAADDSGLPNDRFFAVRPEGSVSTLKIQRTERGDSAVYLCASSSLTAVSREQFFGPGTRLTVL.

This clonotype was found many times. The CDR3 region has the DNA TGCGCCAGCAGCTTGGGGAACCAGGGGAACGTTCGCGAGCAGTACTTC. Its translation: CASSLGNQGNVREQYF. The chain links TRBV5-1 to TRBJ2-7; possibly TRBD1 for D (6 bases). Germline CDR1 SGHRS, CDR2 YFSETQ. The CDR3 has 16 residues. Between the trimmed V and J ends, which lost 0 bases and 6 bases, there was a span of 19 bases.

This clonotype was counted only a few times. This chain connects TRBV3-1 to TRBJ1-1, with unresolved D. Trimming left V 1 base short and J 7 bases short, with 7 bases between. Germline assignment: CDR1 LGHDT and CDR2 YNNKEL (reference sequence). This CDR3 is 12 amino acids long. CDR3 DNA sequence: TGTGCCAGCAGCCAAGTTGAGAGTGAAGCTTTCTTT. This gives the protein CASSQVESEAFF.

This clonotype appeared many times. The CDR3 loop is CASHRGGGYEQYF. CDR3 bases: TGTGCCAGCCATCGGGGGGGCGGCTACGAGCAGTACTTC. The V and J genes are TRBV7-9 and TRBJ2-7, with 8 bases matching TRBD2. Germline V gene data show CDR1 as SEHNR and CDR2 as FQNEAQ (reference sequence). This CDR3 has 13 residues. The junction had 6 bases not matched to a gene; V was cut back by 8 bases and J by 3 bases.

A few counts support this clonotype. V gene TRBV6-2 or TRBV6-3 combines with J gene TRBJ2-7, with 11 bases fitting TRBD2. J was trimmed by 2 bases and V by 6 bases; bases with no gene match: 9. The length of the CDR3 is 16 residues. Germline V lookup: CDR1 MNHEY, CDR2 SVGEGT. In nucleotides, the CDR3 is TGTGCCAGCAGGCGTCTAGCGGGAGGCCTTCCCTACGAGCAGTACTTC. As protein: CASRRLAGGLPYEQYF.

The CDR3 reads CSVEVSRKETQYF. CDR3 coding DNA: TGCAGCGTTGAGGTTAGCAGGAAAGAGACCCAGTACTTC. This chain joins TRBV29-1 and TRBJ2-5; no reliable D call. This CDR3 has 13 amino acids. V was shortened by 3 bases and J by 3 bases, with 11 bases between the two germline ends. CDR1 and CDR2 (germline): SQVTM, ANQGSEA.

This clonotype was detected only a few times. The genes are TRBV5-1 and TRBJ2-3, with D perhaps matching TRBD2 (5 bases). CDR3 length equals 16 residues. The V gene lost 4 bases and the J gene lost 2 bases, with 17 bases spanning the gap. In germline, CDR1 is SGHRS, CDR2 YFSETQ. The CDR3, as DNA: TGCGCCAGCAGCCCTCCGGGTTCGGGGTTCACAGATACGCAGTATTTT. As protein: CASSPPGSGFTDTQYF.

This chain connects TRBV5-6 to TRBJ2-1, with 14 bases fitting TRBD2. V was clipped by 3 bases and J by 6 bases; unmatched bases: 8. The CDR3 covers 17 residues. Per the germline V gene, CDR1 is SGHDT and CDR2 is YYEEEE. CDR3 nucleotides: TGTGCCAGCAGCTCCGGGACTAGCGGGAGAGTCTCCAATGAGCAGTTCTTC. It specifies CASSSGTSGRVSNEQFF.

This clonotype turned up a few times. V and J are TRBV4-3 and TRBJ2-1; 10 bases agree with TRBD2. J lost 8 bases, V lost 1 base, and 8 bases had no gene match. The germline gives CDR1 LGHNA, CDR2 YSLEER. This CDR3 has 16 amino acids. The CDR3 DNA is TGCGCCAGCAGCCAAGGGGCTAGCGGGAGTGGGCATGAGCAGTTCTTC. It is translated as CASSQGASGSGHEQFF.

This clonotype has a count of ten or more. CDR3 protein: CSAPRGAGSSYEQYF. DNA of the CDR3: TGCAGTGCTCCCAGAGGAGCGGGAAGCTCCTACGAGCAGTACTTC. The genes are TRBV20-1 and TRBJ2-7, with TRBD2 identical over 7 bases. The CDR3 has 15 amino acids. With V trimmed by 5 bases and J by 0 bases, 10 bases remained unmatched. Per the germline V gene, CDR1 is DFQATT and CDR2 is SNEGSKA (reference sequence).

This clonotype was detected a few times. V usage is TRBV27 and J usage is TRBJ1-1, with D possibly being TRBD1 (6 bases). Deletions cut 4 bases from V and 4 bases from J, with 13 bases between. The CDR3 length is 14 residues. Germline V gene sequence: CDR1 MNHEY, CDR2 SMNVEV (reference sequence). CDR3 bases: TGTGCCAGCAGTTCTGTGTCAGGGGCCACTGAAGCTTTCTTT. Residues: CASSSVSGATEAFF.

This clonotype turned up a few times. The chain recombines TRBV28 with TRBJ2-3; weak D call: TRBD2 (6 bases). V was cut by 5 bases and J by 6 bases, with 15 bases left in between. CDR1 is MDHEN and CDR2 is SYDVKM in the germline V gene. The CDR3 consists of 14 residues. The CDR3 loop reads CASSPDTSFDTQYF. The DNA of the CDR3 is TGTGCCAGCAGTCCCGACACTAGCTTTGATACGCAGTATTTT.

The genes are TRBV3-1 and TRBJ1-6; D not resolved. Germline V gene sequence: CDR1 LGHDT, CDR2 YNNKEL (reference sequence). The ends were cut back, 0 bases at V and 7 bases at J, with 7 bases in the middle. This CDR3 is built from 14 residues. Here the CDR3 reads CASSQDRRNSPLHF. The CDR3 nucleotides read TGTGCCAGCAGCCAAGATCGGCGGAATTCACCCCTCCACTTT. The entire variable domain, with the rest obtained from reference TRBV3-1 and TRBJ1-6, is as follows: DTAVSQTPKYLVTQMGNDKSIKCEQNLGHDTMYWYKQDSKKFLKIMFSYNNKELIINETVPNRFSPKSPDKAHLNLHINSLELGDSAVYFCASSQDRRNSPLHFGNGTRLTVT.

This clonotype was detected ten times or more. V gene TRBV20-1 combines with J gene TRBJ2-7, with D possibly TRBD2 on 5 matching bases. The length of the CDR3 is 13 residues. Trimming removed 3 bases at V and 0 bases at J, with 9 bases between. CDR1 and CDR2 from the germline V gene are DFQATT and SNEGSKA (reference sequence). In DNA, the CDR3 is TGCAGTGCTAGTCGAGGGAGCTCCTACGAGCAGTACTTC. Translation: CSASRGSSYEQYF.